This T cell receptor beta chain was profiled in a study of blood T cell repertoires in COVID-19. Turning to the study itself: COVID-19 samples from acute and convalescent phases originated in the United States, Italy and Spain. The cDNA or gDNA used as material had been derived from T cells, B-cell-depleted T cells, or PBMCs.

In the case of this clone: The sample holds other DNA sequences that translate to the same CDR3.

Resolution of symptoms, clearance, or two negative PCRs was present in recovered Cohort 3 donors. Profiling relied on immunoSEQ multiplex PCR, and the TCRdb table lists in-frame clones only, not all of them. Seen here are 350,000 to 550,000 clones, over 75% observed once, and the top ten hold 1.1%. This clonotype was obtained from a man younger than 45 who had recovered from COVID-19. Sequencing was done on a sample of PBMCs or T cells enriched from blood (not recorded which).

As DNA, the CDR3 is TGTGCCAGCTCACCAACTAGCGGGAGATACAATGAGCAGTTCTTC. This translates into CASSPTSGRYNEQFF. V and J are TRBV18 and TRBJ2-1, with 11 bases that match TRBD2. Germline loops: CDR1 KGHSH, CDR2 LQKENI. The CDR3 is 15 amino acids. The trim removed 2 bases at V and 4 bases at J, leaving 1 base unmatched.